These 24 T cell receptor beta chains originate from one sample sequenced in a study of blood T cell repertoires in COVID-19. Only in-frame clones appear in the TCRdb table, and some are missing; sequencing was by immunoSEQ multiplex PCR. The sample includes about 150,000 clones, 70% to 90% of them seen just once. Sequencing used peripheral blood. These receptors were taken from a man aged 60 to 75 with COVID-19, enrolled during active disease.

This chain connects TRBV5-4 to TRBJ1-1; D is possibly TRBD1 (5 bases). This CDR3 comprises 14 residues. From germline, CDR1 is SGHNT and CDR2 YYREEE (reference sequence). V was cut by 4 bases and J by 1 base, with 11 bases left in between. CDR3 in amino acids: CASSLDSSNTEAFF. The DNA of the CDR3 is TGTGCCAGCAGCCTTGACAGTTCGAACACTGAAGCTTTCTTT.

The sample holds one count of this clone. The gene calls are TRBV4-1 and TRBJ2-5; a possible D gene is TRBD2 (6 bases). Germline loops: CDR1 MGHRA, CDR2 YSYEKL. Trimming pared 2 bases from V and 5 bases from J, leaving 18 bases between. The CDR3 is made up of 16 amino acids. CDR3 nucleotide sequence: TGCGCCAGCAGCCAAAAGCGGGTGCCAGCAAGGGAGACCCAGTACTTC. This codes for CASSQKRVPARETQYF.

The chain is built from TRBV10-3 and TRBJ1-1; a weak D match, TRBD1 (6 bases). Germline CDR1 reads ENHRY; CDR2 reads SYGVKD. This CDR3 is 14 amino acids long. Between the trimmed V and J ends, which lost 3 bases and 4 bases, there was a span of 12 bases. Here the CDR3 reads CAISDLQGSTEAFF. CDR3 nucleotides: TGTGCCATCAGTGACCTCCAGGGGAGCACTGAAGCTTTCTTT.

As DNA, the CDR3 is TGTGCCAGCTCACCCGGATCAGTGGGGGGATACAATGAGCAGTTCTTC. Protein sequence: CASSPGSVGGYNEQFF. The genes are TRBV18 and TRBJ2-1, with a possible D match to TRBD2 (6 bases). CDR1 is KGHSH and CDR2 is LQKENI in the germline V gene. CDR3 length: 16 amino acids. The germline V and J ends were trimmed by 3 bases and 4 bases, with 16 bases remaining between them.

This clone came up a few times. The V and J genes are TRBV19 and TRBJ2-1; D not resolved. Germline V gene lookup returns CDR1 LNHDA and CDR2 SQIVND (reference sequence). The CDR3 is 13 residues long. V shed 3 bases and J shed 4 bases, with 7 bases lying between them. CDR3 protein: CASSIFVYNEQFF. The CDR3, as DNA: TGTGCCAGTAGTATCTTCGTTTACAATGAGCAGTTCTTC.

The CDR3, as DNA: TGCGCCAGCAGCCAACAGGGACAACCTAACTATGGCTACACCTTC. It translates to CASSQQGQPNYGYTF. This sequence joins TRBV4-3 and TRBJ1-2, with a weak D call TRBD1 (6 bases). Trimming removed 2 bases at V and 0 bases at J, with 10 bases between. CDR1 is LGHNA and CDR2 is YSLEER in the germline V gene. This CDR3 is built from 15 residues.

Concerning this clone: The junction departs from the called germline gene at one end, perhaps through a read error. This chain uses TRBV7-7 with TRBJ2-1, with TRBD2 identical over 7 bases. The germline CDR1 and CDR2 sequences are SSHAT and FNYEAQ (reference sequence). The CDR3 totals 15 residues. CDR3 amino acids: CASSLVSGGYNEQFF. The CDR3 DNA reads as TGTGCTAGCAGCTTAGTCTCGGGAGGCTACAATGAGCAGTTCTTC.

V usage is TRBV5-1 and J usage is TRBJ2-3, with D possibly TRBD2 on 6 matching bases. The CDR3 sequence is 18 residues long. Trimming took off 0 bases at V and 1 base at J, with 18 bases between the two ends. The V gene's germline CDR1 is SGHRS and CDR2 YFSETQ. CDR3 in amino acids: CASSLGVLGGGGTDTQYF. CDR3 bases: TGCGCCAGCAGCTTGGGAGTATTAGGCGGAGGGGGCACAGATACGCAGTATTTT.

CDR3 sequence reads: CASTLGGAIGANVLTF. The CDR3 DNA is TGTGCCAGTACCCTGGGGGGGGCGATTGGGGCCAACGTCCTGACTTTC. The chain employs TRBV19 and TRBJ2-6, with a possible D match to TRBD2 (7 bases). V dropped 7 bases and J dropped 3 bases, with 16 bases sitting between them. This CDR3 has 16 residues. The germline gives CDR1 LNHDA, CDR2 SQIVND (reference sequence). The full variable domain, completed using reference TRBV19 and TRBJ2-6, is DGGITQSPKYLFRKEGQNVTLSCEQNLNHDAMYWYRQDPGQGLRLIYYSQIVNDFQKGDIAEGYSVSREKKESFPLTVTSAQKNPTAFYLCASTLGGAIGANVLTFGAGSRLTVL.

The chain is built from TRBV7-9 and TRBJ2-2, with 14 bases aligning to TRBD2. After removal of 1 base from V and 8 bases from J, the junction contained 6 bases not matched to a gene. Germline CDR1 is SEHNR and CDR2 is FQNEAQ (reference sequence). The CDR3 spans 17 residues. CDR3 loop: CASSLGGLAGVSGELFF. CDR3 DNA: TGTGCCAGCAGCTTAGGGGGACTAGCGGGAGTATCGGGGGAGCTGTTTTTT.

The rearrangement links TRBV27 to TRBJ1-2, with a weak D call TRBD1 (5 bases). The germline CDR1 and CDR2 sequences are MNHEY and SMNVEV (reference sequence). This CDR3 is 13 amino acids long. Trimming left V 7 bases short and J 7 bases short, with 16 bases between. CDR3 protein: CASTPSSRVGYTF. Here the CDR3 DNA reads TGTGCCAGCACTCCTTCATCCAGGGTTGGCTACACCTTC.

The gene calls are TRBV7-2 and TRBJ1-4; D call uncertain. Looked up from germline, CDR1 is SGHTA and CDR2 is FQGNSA. This CDR3 has 16 amino acids. The ends were cut back, 1 base at V and 5 bases at J, with 14 bases in the middle. DNA of the CDR3: TGTGCCAGCAGCTTAGTCCGTGGTCTGGAGAATGAAAAACTGTTTTTT. This translates into CASSLVRGLENEKLFF.

This clone was seen once. For the CDR3, the DNA is TGTGCCAGCAGCCCCCAGACAGCACTGAACACTGAAGCTTTCTTT. It is translated as CASSPQTALNTEAFF. The chain links TRBV7-6 to TRBJ1-1, with D possibly TRBD1 on 5 matching bases. The V end was cut by 5 bases, the J end by 0 bases, with 13 bases between. The CDR3 covers 15 residues. The germline V gene encodes CDR1 SGHVS and CDR2 FNYEAQ.

This chain connects TRBV4-3 to TRBJ1-2; no clear D gene. Deletions cut 2 bases from V and 3 bases from J, with 7 bases between. CDR3 length: 13 residues. CDR1 LGHNA and CDR2 YSLEER come from the germline V gene. This chain's CDR3 is CASSQLVYYGYTF. The CDR3 coding sequence is TGCGCCAGCAGCCAATTAGTGTACTATGGCTACACCTTC.

This chain connects TRBV6-7 to TRBJ1-5; 7 nucleotides line up with TRBD1. TRBV6-7 is known as an ORF, though its function is uncertain. After removal of 7 bases from V and 7 bases from J, the junction contained 7 bases not matched to a gene. The CDR3 is 13 amino acids. DNA for the CDR3: TGTGCCAGCATCAAAACACAGGGGCAGCCCCAGCATTTT. It specifies CASIKTQGQPQHF.

The V call is TRBV19, the J call TRBJ2-7; 7 bases line up with TRBD1. The CDR3 length is 13 residues. Germline assignment: CDR1 LNHDA and CDR2 SQIVND (reference sequence). V was clipped by 3 bases and J by 5 bases; unmatched bases: 4. The CDR3 DNA is TGTGCCAGTAGTATTTTCACAGGGGACGAGCAGTACTTC. It yields the protein CASSIFTGDEQYF.

The chain uses TRBV28 and TRBJ2-2; tentative D call: TRBD1 (5 bases). The CDR3 totals 15 residues. Germline-derived CDR1 and CDR2 are MDHEN and SYDVKM. V was shortened by 2 bases and J by 6 bases, with 13 bases between the two germline ends. CDR3 amino acids: CASSLRTSYSGELFF. In DNA form, the CDR3 reads TGTGCCAGCAGTTTACGGACATCATACTCCGGGGAGCTGTTTTTT.

The J gene is TRBJ1-5, the V gene TRBV28, with TRBD1 as a possible D gene (6 bases). Trimming left V 7 bases short and J 13 bases short, with 26 bases between. CDR3 size: 15 residues. Germline lookup yields CDR1 MDHEN and CDR2 SYDVKM. The CDR3 DNA reads TGTGCCAGCACCCAGCGTCAGATAGGGGGACCTTTTCAGCATTTT. Translating gives CASTQRQIGGPFQHF.

This chain joins TRBV2 and TRBJ2-7; no reliable D call. V lost 7 bases to trimming and J lost 5 bases, with 6 bases between them. Germline lookup yields CDR1 SNHLY and CDR2 FYNNEI. The CDR3 loop spans 10 amino acids. The chain's CDR3 is CASNFNEQYF. CDR3 nucleotides: TGTGCCAGCAACTTCAACGAGCAGTACTTC.

The chain carries TRBV28 and TRBJ1-1; possibly TRBD1 for D (6 bases). V gave up 5 bases and J gave up 7 bases, with 11 bases separating them. Germline lookup yields CDR1 MDHEN and CDR2 SYDVKM. CDR3 size: 12 residues. The CDR3 here is CASSPADSEAFF. For the CDR3, the DNA is TGTGCCAGCAGTCCTGCGGACAGTGAAGCTTTCTTT.

V usage is TRBV4-3 and J usage is TRBJ2-7; no firm D call. Germline-derived CDR1 and CDR2 are LGHNA and YSLEER. This CDR3 comprises 14 residues. The germline V and J ends were trimmed by 4 bases and 4 bases, with 14 bases remaining between them. As DNA, the CDR3 is TGCGCCAGCAGCCCCTCCCCTTTGAGTTACGAGCAGTACTTC. Translation: CASSPSPLSYEQYF.

J is TRBJ2-2 and V is TRBV29-1; TRBD1 aligns across 7 bases. Trimming at V came to 7 bases and at J to 4 bases, leaving 6 bases not matched to a gene. Germline CDR1 is SQVTM and CDR2 is ANQGSEA. CDR3 length: 13 amino acids. CDR3 region: CSARWDSTGELFF. In DNA, the CDR3 is TGCAGCGCTAGGTGGGACAGCACCGGGGAGCTGTTTTTT.

The chain uses TRBV19 and TRBJ1-5; 12 bases agree with TRBD1. J was trimmed by 6 bases and V by 6 bases; bases with no gene match: 6. CDR3 length equals 15 residues. Per germline, CDR1 LNHDA and CDR2 SQIVND (reference sequence). DNA for the CDR3: TGTGCCAGTAGATCCGGGACAGGGGGCTTTCAGCCCCAGCATTTT. Protein: CASRSGTGGFQPQHF.

This clone was counted between two and nine times. CDR3 amino acids: CASRDFDTEAFF. DNA of the CDR3: TGTGCCAGCAGGGACTTCGACACTGAAGCTTTCTTT. The genes are TRBV2 and TRBJ1-1; D is unclear. The CDR3 extends over 12 amino acids. V was shortened by 6 bases and J by 3 bases, with 8 bases between the two germline ends. Germline V gene sequence: CDR1 SNHLY, CDR2 FYNNEI.